This TCR beta chain was found in a study of T cell changes during pregnancy in multiple sclerosis. Clones were sequenced by immunoSEQ multiplex PCR, and TCRdb holds only the in-frame ones, with some missing. The sample consists of some 74,000 clones, 85% to 95% of them appearing once. This receptor was obtained from a female donor with multiple sclerosis, enrolled in a pregnancy study. The specimen was peripheral blood, collected before pregnancy.

This chain's CDR3 is CATSRVTGDTQYF. The CDR3 DNA sequence: TGTGCCACCAGCAGAGTAACGGGAGATACGCAGTATTTT. The chain joins TRBV15 to TRBJ2-3; D is ambiguous. Trimming removed 1 base at V and 5 bases at J, with 7 bases between. There are 13 residues in the CDR3. CDR1 and CDR2 (germline): LNHNV, YYDKDF (reference sequence).